This T cell receptor (beta chain) was sequenced in a study of blood T cell repertoires in COVID-19 (dated by TCRdb to about 2020). Broadly, across the study: Samples covering the acute and convalescent phases of COVID-19 were provided by collaborators in the United States, Italy and Spain. The prospective study material was composed of cDNA or gDNA derived from T cells, B-cell-depleted T cells, or PBMCs. The dataset comprised deeply sampled blood TCRbeta repertoires from subjects exposed to, actively infected with, or recovered from COVID-19. A freely available public database, intended as a resource for researchers studying the immune response to SARS-CoV-2, is where the repertoires were released. The samples were drawn from the first 160 participants of the ongoing ImmuneRACE study and from 1,254 subjects provided by 6 global collaborators. The sample metadata nearly always contained a de-identified subject ID, COVID-19 status, age in years and sex. Where HLA class I and class II types were available, the types were taken from metadata supplied by the sample provider, not from assay-based typing. The full study reports these points: The amount of clinical and demographic metadata varied by source and participant and was provided uncurated.

The CDR3, from cysteine to phenylalanine, totals 14 residues. This entry keeps only the CDR3 DNA: 42 bases, framed from base 1. The germline V gene gives CDR1 as LGHNT and CDR2 as FRNRAP. V is cut by 4 bases and J by 7 bases, and the space between the germline ends is 14 bases. At one collaborating source in Seattle, patients were enrolled during active infection and were followed longitudinally through the course of disease. Whole blood was collected in K2EDTA tubes by collaborating institutions according to the institutions' own protocols. For TCRbeta analysis, collaborator samples were shipped as frozen whole blood, as isolated PBMCs, or as DNA extracted from either sample type. Regarding this clone: Its recognized antigen is unknown. There are no base qualities to consult, and no much larger clone falls within one base.

The immunoSEQ Assay, a bias-controlled multiplex PCR, was used to amplify TCRbeta CDR3 regions from genomic DNA. Processing in the source paper ran as follows. The number of nucleated cells in each sample was estimated from the amplification of reference gene primers within the assay. To quantify the absolute abundance of each unique TCRbeta CDR3 rearrangement, sequence reads were collapsed and filtered. For each sample, productive Simpson clonality was calculated by taking the square root of Simpson's diversity index across productive rearrangements. Drawn from immuneACCESS, this table holds only the in-frame rearrangements with V and J called that TCRdb kept. Clones are partly lost; checked studies trace under half to an unresolved V gene and leave the rest unexplained. D and trimming come from the DNA, and the V and J calls and clone size come from that table. The sample includes hundreds of thousands of clones, with about four fifths observed a single time. Of the sample, 7.5% to 8% falls within the top ten clones.

Material for sequencing was peripheral blood. Recombination linked TRBV12-5 to TRBJ1-5; the best D guess is TRBD1, with 6 bases matching. This receptor was obtained from an elderly woman with COVID-19, enrolled during active disease. CDR3 protein: CASGSYREKQPQHF. Here is the DNA: TGTGCTAGTGGTTCCTACAGGGAGAAACAGCCCCAGCATTTT.